What follows are 2 T cell receptor beta chains derived from one specimen sequenced in a study of shared clonotypes between healthy human individuals. CD45RO-negative cells were positively selected for CCR7, leaving out terminally differentiated effector memory CD45RA+ cells. The assay was immunoSEQ multiplex PCR, and TCRdb's table has in-frame clones only and misses some. Of about 580,000 clones in the sample, roughly 98% were seen once. The sequencing sample was made of naive CD8+ T cells sorted from blood. Source of these receptors: a man aged 25-40 years in good health.

The chain couples TRBV7-8 to TRBJ2-7; 8 bases are a match to TRBD2. The CDR3 totals 18 residues. The trim removed 1 base at V and 2 bases at J, leaving 13 bases unmatched. Germline CDR1 is SGHVS and CDR2 is FQNEAQ. CDR3 region: CASSLDIAGLKGPYEQYF. In DNA, the CDR3 is TGTGCCAGCAGCTTAGACATAGCGGGACTCAAAGGACCCTACGAGCAGTACTTC.

The chain is built from TRBV7-8 and TRBJ2-7; the match to TRBD1 covers 7 bases. CDR3 length: 13 residues. J was trimmed by 9 bases and V by 6 bases; bases with no gene match: 11. The V gene's germline CDR1 is SGHVS and CDR2 FQNEAQ. The CDR3 bases are TGTGCCAGCAGGACAGGGACGGCTTTTCCGCAGTACTTC. Amino acids: CASRTGTAFPQYF.